This TCR beta chain was profiled in a study of T-cell reconstitution after alpha-beta-depleted transplantation in children. Points on this clonotype: Its specificity is not known.

Notes on the study in general: By one year post-transplant, T-cell counts and diversity largely arose from T cells that were newly produced. There were some patients whose high TCRbeta diversity at day 60 came from surviving recipient T cells and thymic progenitors.

Unique molecular identifiers were built into the TCRbeta library. TCRdb used MiXCR to reprocess the PCR reads, holding one entry per CDR3 protein. Seen here are hundreds of thousands of distinct CDR3 sequences, 10% to 15% observed once, and the top ten hold around 2.2%. The material sequenced was PBMCs, mostly from graft donor cells, taken 360 days after TCRalphabeta/CD19-depleted stem cell transplant. This receptor was obtained from a male patient aged 5 to 17 who had a stem cell transplant for acute myeloid leukemia, so the T cells may come from the graft donor.

The CDR3 sequence is CASSLERGLENIQYF. The CDR3 region has the DNA TGTGCCAGCAGCTTAGAGAGGGGGCTTGAAAACATTCAGTACTTC. V and J are TRBV21-1 and TRBJ2-4; the table's D call of TRBD1 was not tested on the DNA. TRBV21-1 is deemed a pseudogene. The CDR3 is made up of 15 amino acids.